This note documents a single T cell receptor beta chain sequence. Its antigen remains unidentified. Base-call qualities are not available, and no considerably larger clone is one nucleotide away. The junction shows trimming of 2 bases on V and 5 bases on J, plus 15 bases between the germline ends. The CDR3 has 15 amino acids, counting the end cysteine and phenylalanine. Of the read, only the CDR3 DNA is kept; its 45 bases are in frame from base 1. CDR1 and CDR2, per the germline V gene, are MDHEN and SYDVKM. The data are from a study of blood T cell repertoires in COVID-19 (TCRdb year 2020). In the study overall: Collaborator samples came from the United States, Italy and Spain and covered acute and convalescent phases of COVID-19. The material from the prospective study consisted of cDNA or gDNA derived from T cells, B-cell-depleted T cells, or PBMCs. Subjects who had been exposed to COVID-19, were actively infected with it, or had recovered from it provided the deeply sampled blood TCRbeta repertoires that made up the dataset. The repertoires were released in a freely available public database intended as a resource for research on the immune response to SARS-CoV-2. Samples were obtained from the ongoing ImmuneRACE study (first 160 participants) and from approximately 1,200 subjects provided by 6 global collaborators. Sample metadata almost always included a de-identified subject ID, COVID-19 status, age in years and sex. HLA class I and class II types, where available, came from metadata supplied by the sample provider rather than from assay-based typing.

Here is what the overall study found, with its caveats: The quantity of clinical and demographic metadata differed by source and by participant and was supplied without curation.

TCRbeta CDR3 regions were amplified from genomic DNA using the immunoSEQ Assay, a bias-controlled multiplex PCR. Processing in the source paper ran as follows. The number of nucleated cells in each sample was estimated by amplification of reference gene primers within the assay. Sequence reads were collapsed and filtered to measure the absolute abundance of every unique TCRbeta CDR3 rearrangement. For each sample, productive Simpson clonality was calculated by taking the square root of Simpson's diversity index across productive rearrangements. TCRdb limited this immuneACCESS table to in-frame rearrangements with V and J called. A share of clones is missing; checked studies link under half to unresolved V genes, and the rest is unexplained. V and J calls and clone size are given by that table; D and trimming were obtained from the DNA. The sample contains 140,000 to 150,000 clones, 80% to 90% of them found a single time. Jointly, the top ten make up roughly a tenth of the sample.

Each collaborating institution followed its own protocols to collect whole blood in K2EDTA tubes. For TCRbeta analysis, collaborators shipped samples as frozen whole blood, isolated PBMCs, or DNA extracted from either of those sample types. The chain employs TRBV28 and TRBJ2-5; D gene: possibly TRBD2, on 6 matching bases. The TCR sequence derives from a man in his fifties or sixties with active or convalescent COVID-19. The source material was peripheral blood. The nucleotide sequence is TGTGCCAGCAGTTTACGGGACTTTGTAAAGGAGACCCAGTACTTC. Translated, this gives CASSLRDFVKETQYF.